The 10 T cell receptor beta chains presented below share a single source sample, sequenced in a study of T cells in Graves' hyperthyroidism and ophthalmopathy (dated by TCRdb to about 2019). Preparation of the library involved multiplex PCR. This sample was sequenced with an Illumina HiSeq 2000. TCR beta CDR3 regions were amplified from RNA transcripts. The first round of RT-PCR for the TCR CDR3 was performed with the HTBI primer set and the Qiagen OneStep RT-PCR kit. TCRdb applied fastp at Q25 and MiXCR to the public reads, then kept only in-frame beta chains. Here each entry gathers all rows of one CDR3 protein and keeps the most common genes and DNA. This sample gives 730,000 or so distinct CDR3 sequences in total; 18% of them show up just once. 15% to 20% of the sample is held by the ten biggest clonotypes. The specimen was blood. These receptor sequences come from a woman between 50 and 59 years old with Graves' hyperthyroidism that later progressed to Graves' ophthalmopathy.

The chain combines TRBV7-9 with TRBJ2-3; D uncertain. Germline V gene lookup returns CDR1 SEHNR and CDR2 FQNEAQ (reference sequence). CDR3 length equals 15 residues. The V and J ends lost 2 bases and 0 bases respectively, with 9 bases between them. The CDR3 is CASSLSSVSTDTQYF. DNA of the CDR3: TGTGCCAGCAGCTTATCATCAGTGAGCACAGATACGCAGTATTTT.

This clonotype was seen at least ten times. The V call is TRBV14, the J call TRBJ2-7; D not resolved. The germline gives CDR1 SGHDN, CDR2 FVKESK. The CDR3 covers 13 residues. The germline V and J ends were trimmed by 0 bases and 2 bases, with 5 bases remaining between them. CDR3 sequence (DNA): TGTGCCAGCAGCCAAGAGGGCGCCTACGAGCAGTACTTC. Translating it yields CASSQEGAYEQYF.

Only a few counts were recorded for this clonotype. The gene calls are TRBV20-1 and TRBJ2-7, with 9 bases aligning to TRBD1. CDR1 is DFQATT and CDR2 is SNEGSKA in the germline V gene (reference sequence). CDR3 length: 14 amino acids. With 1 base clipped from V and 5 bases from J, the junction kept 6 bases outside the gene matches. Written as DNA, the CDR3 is TGCAGTGCTAGAGTGACGACAGGGGGTAACGAGCAGTACTTC. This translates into CSARVTTGGNEQYF.

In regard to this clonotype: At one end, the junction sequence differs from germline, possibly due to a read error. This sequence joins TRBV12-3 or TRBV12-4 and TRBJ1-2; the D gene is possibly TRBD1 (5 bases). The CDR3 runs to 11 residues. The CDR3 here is CASSFFRGAHF. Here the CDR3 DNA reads TGTGCCAGCAGTTTCTTCCGTGGGGCTCACTTC.

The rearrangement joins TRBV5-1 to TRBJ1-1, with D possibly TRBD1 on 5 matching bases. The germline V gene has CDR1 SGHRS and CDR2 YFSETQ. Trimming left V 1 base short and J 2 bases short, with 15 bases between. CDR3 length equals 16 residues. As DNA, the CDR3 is TGCGCCAGCAGCTTGTATAGGGGCGCGGGTAACACTGAAGCTTTCTTT. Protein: CASSLYRGAGNTEAFF.

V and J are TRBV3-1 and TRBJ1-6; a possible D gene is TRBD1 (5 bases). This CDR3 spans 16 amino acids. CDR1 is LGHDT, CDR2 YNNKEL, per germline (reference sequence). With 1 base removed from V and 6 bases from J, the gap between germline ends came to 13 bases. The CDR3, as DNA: TGTGCCAGCAGCCAAGGGGGCAGCGCGGGTAATTCACCCCTCCACTTT. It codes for CASSQGGSAGNSPLHF.

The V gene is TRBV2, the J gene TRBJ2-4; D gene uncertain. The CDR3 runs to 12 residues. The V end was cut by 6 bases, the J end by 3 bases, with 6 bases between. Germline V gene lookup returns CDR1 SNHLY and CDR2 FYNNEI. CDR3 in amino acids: CASRGGKNIQYF. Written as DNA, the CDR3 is TGTGCCAGCAGGGGCGGCAAAAACATTCAGTACTTC.

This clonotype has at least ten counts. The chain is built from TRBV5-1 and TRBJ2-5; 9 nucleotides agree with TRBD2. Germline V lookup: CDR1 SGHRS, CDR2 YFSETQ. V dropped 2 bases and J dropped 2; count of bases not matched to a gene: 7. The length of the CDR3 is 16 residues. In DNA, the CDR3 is TGCGCCAGCAGCTTTCGACTAGCGGAGCAACAAGAGACCCAGTACTTC. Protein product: CASSFRLAEQQETQYF.

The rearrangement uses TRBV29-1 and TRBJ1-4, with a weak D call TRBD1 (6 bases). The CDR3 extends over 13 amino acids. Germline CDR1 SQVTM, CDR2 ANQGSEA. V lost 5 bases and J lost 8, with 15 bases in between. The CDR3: CSVWTAVREKLFF. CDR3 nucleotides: TGCAGCGTTTGGACAGCCGTTCGGGAAAAACTGTTTTTT.

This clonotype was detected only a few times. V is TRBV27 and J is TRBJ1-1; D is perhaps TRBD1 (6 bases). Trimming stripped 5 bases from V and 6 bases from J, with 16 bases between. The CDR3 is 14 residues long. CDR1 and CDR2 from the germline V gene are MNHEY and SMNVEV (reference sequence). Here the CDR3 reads CASSTRGAQSEAFF. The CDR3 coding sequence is TGTGCCAGCAGTACGCGGGGGGCCCAGTCTGAAGCTTTCTTT.